A selection of T cell receptor beta chains follows, all from one sample in a study of shared clonotypes between healthy human individuals. Repertoires were generated with immunoSEQ multiplex PCR, while TCRdb's copy carries only in-frame clones and drops some. Altogether some 2,000,000 clones are present, approximately 96% being singletons, with the ten largest covering more than 0.1%. Sequenced: naive CD4+ T cells sorted from blood. These TCRs come from a man aged 18 to 35 in good health. Each CDR3 is given with its conserved first and last residue. A D gene is named only where the DNA matches it firmly. Clone size is given for some rows only: seen once, a few or many times, or a class if the clone is expanded.

J gene	D gene	clone size	V gene	CDR3 protein	CDR3 DNA
TRBJ1-5	NA	once	TRBV7-9	CASSLGGVGNQPQHF	TGTGCCAGCAGCTTAGGCGGGGTCGGCAATCAGCCCCAGCATTTT
TRBJ2-7	NA	NA	TRBV27	CASSYRGGNYEQYF	TGTGCCAGCAGTTACAGGGGGGGGAACTATGAGCAGTACTTC
TRBJ2-6	NA	NA	TRBV5-1	CASSLTSSGANVLTF	TGCGCCAGCAGTCTTACCAGCTCTGGGGCCAACGTCCTGACTTTC
TRBJ1-1	NA	NA	TRBV6-5	CASSLEGPTNTEAFF	TGTGCCAGCAGTTTGGAGGGGCCGACGAACACTGAAGCTTTCTTT
TRBJ2-5	NA	NA	TRBV5-1	CASSLGQQETQYF	TGCGCCAGCAGCTTGGGGCAGCAAGAGACCCAGTACTTC
TRBJ2-4	NA	NA	TRBV18	CASSAMDTNIQYF	TGTGCCAGCTCAGCAATGGACACCAACATTCAGTACTTC
TRBJ1-2	NA	NA	TRBV29-1	CSVAPTGSGNYGYTF	TGCAGCGTTGCTCCTACGGGATCGGGTAACTATGGCTACACCTTC
TRBJ1-4	NA	NA	TRBV7-8	CASRPDSRPNEKLFF	TGTGCCAGCAGGCCGGACAGCCGCCCTAATGAAAAACTGTTTTTT
TRBJ1-1	TRBD1	NA	TRBV30	CAWSAGGDTEAFF	TGTGCCTGGAGTGCAGGGGGCGACACTGAAGCTTTCTTT
TRBJ2-1	NA	NA	TRBV6-5	CATSGVPYNEQFF	TGTGCCACATCAGGGGTTCCCTACAATGAGCAGTTCTTC
TRBJ1-4	NA	NA	TRBV28	CASSLLQGGEKLFF	TGTGCCAGCAGTTTACTGCAGGGTGGTGAAAAACTGTTTTTT
TRBJ1-3	NA	NA	TRBV5-6	CASSPRDGNSGNTIYF	TGTGCCAGCAGCCCGAGGGACGGTAACTCTGGAAACACCATATATTTT
TRBJ2-7	TRBD2	NA	TRBV10-2	CASSRLAQPGEQYF	TGCGCCAGCAGCAGACTAGCCCAACCGGGGGAGCAGTACTTC
TRBJ2-2	NA	NA	TRBV14	CASSPILSTGELFF	TGTGCCAGCAGCCCCATTCTTTCCACCGGGGAGCTGTTTTTT
TRBJ2-1	NA	NA	TRBV9	CASSVGPINEQFF	TGTGCCAGCAGCGTAGGGCCTATCAATGAGCAGTTCTTC
TRBJ2-5	NA	NA	TRBV18	CASSPPGVGETQYF	TGTGCCAGCTCACCACCGGGAGTTGGAGAGACCCAGTACTTC
TRBJ2-5	NA	NA	TRBV28	CASSLVGSSETQYF	TGTGCCAGCAGTTTAGTGGGTTCTTCGGAGACCCAGTACTTC
TRBJ2-7	TRBD2	NA	TRBV5-6	CASSLWALAGGPVSYEQYF	TGTGCCAGCAGCTTATGGGCACTAGCGGGAGGCCCGGTCTCCTACGAGCAGTACTTC
TRBJ2-1	NA	NA	TRBV5-1	CASSVGLQGYEQFF	TGCGCCAGCAGCGTGGGGCTACAGGGTTATGAGCAGTTCTTC